One sample yielded the 8 T cell receptor beta chains listed below, sequenced in a study of blood T cell repertoires in COVID-19. This table comes from immunoSEQ multiplex PCR, and its TCRdb copy is limited to in-frame clones, with some not included. The sample consists of roughly 360,000 clones, 80% to 90% of them appearing once. What was sequenced was PBMCs or T cells enriched from blood (not recorded which). These TCRs come from a man aged 25 to 40 who had recovered from COVID-19.

The gene calls are TRBV6-2 or TRBV6-3 and TRBJ2-2, with TRBD2 identical over 8 bases. The CDR3 has 17 residues. CDR1 is MNHEY, CDR2 SVGEGT, per germline. V was clipped by 2 bases and J by 0 bases; unmatched bases: 5. The CDR3 reads CASSYAGGVSNTGELFF. CDR3 DNA sequence: TGTGCCAGCAGTTACGCGGGGGGTGTTTCGAACACCGGGGAGCTGTTTTTT.

This clone was seen just once. The J gene is TRBJ1-5, the V gene TRBV2, with 8 bases matching TRBD1. The CDR3 totals 16 residues. Germline CDR1 SNHLY, CDR2 FYNNEI. V gave up 6 bases and J gave up 0 bases; unmatched junction bases: 7. The CDR3 sequence: CASRTGERYSNQPQHF. CDR3 bases: TGTGCCAGCAGGACAGGGGAGAGGTATAGCAATCAGCCCCAGCATTTT.

This chain links TRBV28 with TRBJ1-6, with TRBD1 as a possible D gene (5 bases). V lost 3 bases to trimming and J lost 7 bases, with 13 bases between them. The V gene's germline CDR1 is MDHEN and CDR2 SYDVKM. The CDR3 length is 15 residues. CDR3 nucleotides: TGTGCCAGCAGTTTGGGACGGGGGTTCAATTCACCCCTCCACTTT. It translates to CASSLGRGFNSPLHF.

This rearrangement joins TRBV10-3 to TRBJ1-2, with D perhaps TRBD1 (6 bases). This CDR3 has 14 amino acids. Looked up from germline, CDR1 is ENHRY and CDR2 is SYGVKD. The V and J ends lost 2 bases and 8 bases respectively, with 15 bases between them. The CDR3 sequence: CAISETQGIYGYTF. For the CDR3, the DNA is TGTGCCATCAGTGAGACACAGGGAATTTACGGCTACACCTTC.

This clone is a singleton in its sample. The V gene is TRBV14, the J gene TRBJ2-5; a possible D gene is TRBD1 (6 bases). This CDR3 has 17 amino acids. Germline V lookup: CDR1 SGHDN, CDR2 FVKESK. Trimming removed 0 bases from V and 5 bases from J, with 19 bases in between. The CDR3 spells CASSQDGPGAFGETQYF. In nucleotides, the CDR3 is TGTGCCAGCAGCCAAGATGGGCCAGGGGCTTTCGGGGAGACCCAGTACTTC. The variable domain in full, completed from reference TRBV14 and TRBJ2-5, reads EAGVTQFPSHSVIEKGQTVTLRCDPISGHDNLYWYRRVMGKEIKFLLHFVKESKQDESGMPNNRFLAERTGGTYSTLKVQPAELEDSGVYFCASSQDGPGAFGETQYFGPGTRLLVL.

The chain couples TRBV3-1 (or the pseudogene TRBV3-2) to TRBJ1-3; TRBD1 agrees at 7 bases. CDR3 size: 15 residues. V was clipped by 2 bases and J by 2 bases; unmatched bases: 3. Germline V gene lookup returns CDR1 LGHDT and CDR2 YNNKEL (reference sequence). This chain's CDR3 is CASSQPTGTGNTIYF. The CDR3 DNA reads as TGTGCCAGCAGCCAACCGACAGGGACTGGAAACACCATATATTTT.

V is TRBV19 and J is TRBJ2-3; 10 bases line up with TRBD2. The CDR3 extends over 13 amino acids. With V trimmed by 3 bases and J by 10 bases, 4 bases remained unmatched. Per germline, CDR1 LNHDA and CDR2 SQIVND (reference sequence). The CDR3 spells CASSITSGMAQYF. Here the CDR3 DNA reads TGTGCCAGTAGTATCACTAGCGGGATGGCGCAGTATTTT.

The J gene is TRBJ1-5, the V gene TRBV18, with a weak D call TRBD1 (5 bases). CDR3 size: 14 residues. Germline V CDR1 and CDR2: KGHSH, LQKENI. V lost 4 bases and J lost 0, with 7 bases in between. The CDR3, as DNA: TGTGCCAGCTCACTAGGACATAGCAATCAGCCCCAGCATTTT. Translating it yields CASSLGHSNQPQHF.